Detailed here is one T cell receptor (beta chain). The target antigen is unknown. This specimen comes from a study of cytomegalovirus exposure and HLA in healthy donors. Study results and limitations: Analyzed later, most CMV-associated TCR beta chains appeared HLA-restricted. In an earlier analysis, in fewer than 700 donors, most V segments appeared productive either ~87% or ~30% of the time.

V was clipped by 1 base and J by 1 base, with 7 bases between them. Germline loops: CDR1 SGHNT, CDR2 YENEEA. CDR3 length equals 14 residues. Both 60 Vbeta primers and 13 Jbeta primers went into the PCR. Only in-frame clones appear in the TCRdb table, and some are missing; sequencing was by immunoSEQ multiplex PCR. The table lists approximately 120,000 clones, roughly 80% of them singletons. The chain joins TRBV11-3 to TRBJ2-5; a weak D match, TRBD1 (5 bases). The sequence derives from a man between 18 and 29 years old in good health and CMV-seropositive. Sequenced sample: PBMCs. The CDR3 here is CASSLATGQETQYF. For the CDR3, the DNA is TGTGCCAGCAGCTTAGCTACAGGCCAAGAGACCCAGTACTTC.